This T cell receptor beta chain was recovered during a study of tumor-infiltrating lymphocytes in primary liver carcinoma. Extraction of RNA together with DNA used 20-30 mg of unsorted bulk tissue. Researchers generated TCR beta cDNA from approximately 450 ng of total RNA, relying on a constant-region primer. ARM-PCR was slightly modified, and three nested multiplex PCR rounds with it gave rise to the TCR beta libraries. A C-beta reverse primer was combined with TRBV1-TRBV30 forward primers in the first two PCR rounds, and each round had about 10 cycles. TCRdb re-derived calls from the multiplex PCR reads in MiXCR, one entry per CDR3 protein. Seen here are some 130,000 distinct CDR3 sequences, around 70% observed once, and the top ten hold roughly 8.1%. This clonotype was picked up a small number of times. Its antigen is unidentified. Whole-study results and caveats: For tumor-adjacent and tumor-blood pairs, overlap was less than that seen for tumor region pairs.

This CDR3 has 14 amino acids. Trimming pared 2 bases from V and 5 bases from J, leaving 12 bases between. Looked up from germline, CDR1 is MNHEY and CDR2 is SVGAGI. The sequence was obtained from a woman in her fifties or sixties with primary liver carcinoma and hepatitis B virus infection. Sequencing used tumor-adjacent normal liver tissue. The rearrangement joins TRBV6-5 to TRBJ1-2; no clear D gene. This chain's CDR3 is CASSYGRMGYGYTF. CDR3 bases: TGTGCCAGCAGTTACGGGCGGATGGGGTATGGCTACACCTTC.